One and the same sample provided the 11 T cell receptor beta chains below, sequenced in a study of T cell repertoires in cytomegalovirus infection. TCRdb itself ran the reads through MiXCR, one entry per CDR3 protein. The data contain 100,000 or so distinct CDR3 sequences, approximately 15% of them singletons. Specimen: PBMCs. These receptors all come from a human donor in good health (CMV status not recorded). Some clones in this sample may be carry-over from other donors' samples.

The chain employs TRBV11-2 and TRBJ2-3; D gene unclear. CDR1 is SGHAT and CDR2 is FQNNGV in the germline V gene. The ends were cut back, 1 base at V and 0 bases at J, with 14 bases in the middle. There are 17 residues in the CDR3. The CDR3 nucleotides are TGTGCCAGCAGCTTAGTTTATAACCCGACTAGCACAGATACGCAGTATTTT. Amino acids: CASSLVYNPTSTDTQYF.

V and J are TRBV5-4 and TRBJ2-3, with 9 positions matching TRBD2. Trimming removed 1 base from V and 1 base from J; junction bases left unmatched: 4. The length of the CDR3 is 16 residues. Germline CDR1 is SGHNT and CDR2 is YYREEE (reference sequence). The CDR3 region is CASSLRASGGTDTQYF. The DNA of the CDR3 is TGTGCCAGCAGCTTGAGGGCTAGCGGGGGCACAGATACGCAGTATTTT.

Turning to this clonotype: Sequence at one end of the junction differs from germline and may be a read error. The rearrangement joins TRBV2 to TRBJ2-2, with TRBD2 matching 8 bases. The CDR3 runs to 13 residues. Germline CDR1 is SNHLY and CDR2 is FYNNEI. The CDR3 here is CASREGRSGERFF. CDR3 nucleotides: TGTGCCAGTCGGGAGGGCAGATCCGGGGAGCGGTTTTTT.

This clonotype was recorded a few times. CDR3: CASSYGIWGEKLFF. As DNA, the CDR3 is TGTGCCAGCAGTTACGGCATCTGGGGTGAAAAACTGTTTTTT. The chain couples TRBV6-5 to TRBJ1-4, with D unclear. The V end lost 2 bases, the J end lost 7 bases, and 11 bases lay between the germline ends. The CDR3 has 14 residues. Looked up from germline, CDR1 is MNHEY and CDR2 is SVGAGI.

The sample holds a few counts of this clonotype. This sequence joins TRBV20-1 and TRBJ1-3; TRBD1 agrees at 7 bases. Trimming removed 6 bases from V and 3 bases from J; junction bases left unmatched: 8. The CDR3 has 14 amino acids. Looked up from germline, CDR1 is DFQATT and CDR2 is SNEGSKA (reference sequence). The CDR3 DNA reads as TGCAGTGCGGCGACAGGGTCGCTTGGAAACACCATATATTTT. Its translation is CSAATGSLGNTIYF.

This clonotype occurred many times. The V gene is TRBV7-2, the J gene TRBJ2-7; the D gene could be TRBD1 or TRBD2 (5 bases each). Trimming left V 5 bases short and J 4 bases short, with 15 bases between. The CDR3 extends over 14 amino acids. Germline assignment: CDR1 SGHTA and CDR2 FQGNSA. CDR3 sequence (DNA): TGTGCCAGCAGCCGCAATAGAGGGGCGTACGAGCAGTACTTC. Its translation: CASSRNRGAYEQYF.

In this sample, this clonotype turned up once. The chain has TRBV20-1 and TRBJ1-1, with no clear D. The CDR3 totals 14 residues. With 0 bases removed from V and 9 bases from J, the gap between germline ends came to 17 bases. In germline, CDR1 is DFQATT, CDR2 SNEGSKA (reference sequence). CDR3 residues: CSARDLPRVLKAFF. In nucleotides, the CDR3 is TGCAGTGCTAGAGATCTGCCAAGAGTCCTTAAAGCTTTCTTT.

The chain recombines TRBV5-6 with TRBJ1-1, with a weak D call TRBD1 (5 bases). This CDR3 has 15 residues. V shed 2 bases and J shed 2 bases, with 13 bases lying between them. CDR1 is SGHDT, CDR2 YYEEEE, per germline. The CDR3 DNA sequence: TGTGCCAGCAGCTTTGGGGCCAGGCCTAACACTGAAGCTTTCTTT. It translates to CASSFGARPNTEAFF. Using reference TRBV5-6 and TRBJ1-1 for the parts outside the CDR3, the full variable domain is DAGVTQSPTHLIKTRGQQVTLRCSPKSGHDTVSWYQQALGQGPQFIFQYYEEEERQRGNFPDRFSGHQFPNYSSELNVNALLLGDSALYLCASSFGARPNTEAFFGQGTRLTVV.

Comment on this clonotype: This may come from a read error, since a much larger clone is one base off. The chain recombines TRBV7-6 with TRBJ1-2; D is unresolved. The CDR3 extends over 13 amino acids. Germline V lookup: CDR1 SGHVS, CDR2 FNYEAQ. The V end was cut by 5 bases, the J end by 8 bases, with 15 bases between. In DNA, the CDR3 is TGTGCCAGCAGCCTCCGGGAGTTTGAGGGCTACACCTTC. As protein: CASSLREFEGYTF.

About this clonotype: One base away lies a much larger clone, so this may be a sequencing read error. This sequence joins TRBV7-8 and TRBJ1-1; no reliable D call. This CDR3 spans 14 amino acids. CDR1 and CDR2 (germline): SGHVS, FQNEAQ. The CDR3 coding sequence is TGTGCCAGCAGCTTAGCTGGTAGGAACGCTGAAGCTTTCTTT. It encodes CASSLAGRNAEAFF.

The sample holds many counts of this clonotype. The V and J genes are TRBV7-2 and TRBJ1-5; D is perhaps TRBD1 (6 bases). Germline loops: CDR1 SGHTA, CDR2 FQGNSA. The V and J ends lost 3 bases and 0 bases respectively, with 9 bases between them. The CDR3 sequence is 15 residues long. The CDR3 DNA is TGTGCCAGCAGCTTCACAGGGAATAGCAATCAGCCCCAGCATTTT. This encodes CASSFTGNSNQPQHF.